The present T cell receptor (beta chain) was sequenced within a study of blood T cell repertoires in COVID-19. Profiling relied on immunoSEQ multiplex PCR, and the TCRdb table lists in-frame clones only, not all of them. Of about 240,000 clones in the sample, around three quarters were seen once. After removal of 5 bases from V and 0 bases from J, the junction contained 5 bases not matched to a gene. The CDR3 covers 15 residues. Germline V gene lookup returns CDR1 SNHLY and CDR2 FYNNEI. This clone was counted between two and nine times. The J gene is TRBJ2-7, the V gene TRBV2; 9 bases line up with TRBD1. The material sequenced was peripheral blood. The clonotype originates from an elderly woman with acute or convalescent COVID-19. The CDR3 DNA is TGTGCCAGCAGTCTACAGGGGGCCCCCTCCTACGAGCAGTACTTC. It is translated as CASSLQGAPSYEQYF.